The source of this T cell receptor delta chain is a study of gamma-delta chains in newborns, infants, children (dated by TCRdb to the late 2010s). As for the study more broadly: According to the title of the study, polyclonal expansion of innate gammadelta T cells immediately after birth is driven by microbial exposure. The study investigated how microbial exposure shaped innate gammadelta T cell populations in human newborns immediately after birth.

The run used an Illumina MiSeq. In TCRdb, clones were called once more from the public reads by CATT, and rows of identical DNA were later combined. The sample data list fewer than 3,000 delta-chain clones, and about half of these were observed just once. The ten largest clones capture roughly 10% of the sample. CDR1 and CDR2 are read off the germline V gene (reference sequence) as TVYSNPD and GDNSRS. V lost 1 base and J lost 6 bases, and the count of bases not matched to a germline gene is 26. From the cysteine up to the phenylalanine, the CDR3 has a length of 20 residues. Only CDR3 DNA is held: 60 bases, read in frame from base 1. This clone was seen only a few times. There is no known antigen for this receptor. Per-nucleotide qualities are absent, and no much larger clonotype sits a single base away.

Sequenced here: blood, sampled at baseline. Recombination joined TRDV3 with TRDJ1; 10 bases in the middle match TRDD3. The TCR originated in a child who received the measles vaccine. The CDR3 region reads CAFNTFLGLGDMLLPYKLIF. The DNA is as follows: TGTGCCTTTAACACCTTCCTAGGGCTGGGGGATATGTTACTGCCCTATAAACTCATCTTT.